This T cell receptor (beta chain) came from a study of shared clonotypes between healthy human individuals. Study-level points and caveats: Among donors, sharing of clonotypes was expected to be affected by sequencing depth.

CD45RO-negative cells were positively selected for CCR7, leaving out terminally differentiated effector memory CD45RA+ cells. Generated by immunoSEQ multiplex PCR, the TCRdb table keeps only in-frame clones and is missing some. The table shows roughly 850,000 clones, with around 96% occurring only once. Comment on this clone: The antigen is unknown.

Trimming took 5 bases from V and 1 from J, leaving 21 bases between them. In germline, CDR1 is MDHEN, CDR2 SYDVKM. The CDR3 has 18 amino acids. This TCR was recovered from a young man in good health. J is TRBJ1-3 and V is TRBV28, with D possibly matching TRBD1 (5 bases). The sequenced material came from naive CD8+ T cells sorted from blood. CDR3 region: CASSPPPSRGWSGNTIYF. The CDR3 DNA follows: TGTGCCAGCAGTCCCCCTCCGTCTCGGGGGTGGTCTGGAAACACCATATATTTT. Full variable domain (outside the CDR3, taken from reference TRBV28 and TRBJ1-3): DVKVTQSSRYLVKRTGEKVFLECVQDMDHENMFWYRQDPGLGLRLIYFSYDVKMKEKGDIPEGYSVSREKKERFSLILESASTNQTSMYLCASSPPPSRGWSGNTIYFGEGSWLTVV.